Shown below are 25 T cell receptor beta chains from a single sample sequenced in a study of blood T cell repertoires in COVID-19. Assay: immunoSEQ multiplex PCR; the TCRdb copy retains only in-frame clones and omits some. The sample lists about 80,000 clones, more than 65% occurring once. The sample taken for sequencing was peripheral blood. These receptors were collected from an elderly man with acute or convalescent COVID-19.

CDR3 nucleotide sequence: TGTGCCAGCAGCTTAGGCCAGGAGAACACTGAAGCTTTCTTT. It translates to CASSLGQENTEAFF. This sequence joins TRBV7-9 and TRBJ1-1, with unresolved D. CDR3 size: 14 residues. From germline, CDR1 is SEHNR and CDR2 FQNEAQ (reference sequence). Trimming pared 1 base from V and 1 base from J, leaving 7 bases between.

The J gene is TRBJ1-2, the V gene TRBV23-1, with 8 nucleotides matching TRBD1. TRBV23-1 is annotated as an ORF whose role is uncertain. This CDR3 contains 14 residues. Germline trimming cut 2 bases from V and 2 bases from J; bases unmatched to any gene: 1. DNA for the CDR3: TGCGCCAGCAGTCAACACAGGGGGAACTATGGCTACACCTTC. It is translated as CASSQHRGNYGYTF.

This clone was observed a single time. The chain carries TRBV7-8 and TRBJ2-7, with unresolved D. The CDR3 sequence is 13 residues long. Germline values: CDR1 SGHVS, CDR2 FQNEAQ. V lost 5 bases and J 3 bases, leaving 11 bases between the germline ends. The CDR3 DNA sequence: TGTGCCAGCAGCCGCCCCCCGGGCTACGAGCAGTACTTC. Translated, it gives CASSRPPGYEQYF.

CDR3 residues: CASRADRGHEKLFF. The CDR3 bases are TGTGCCAGCAGGGCCGACAGGGGGCATGAAAAACTGTTTTTT. This rearrangement joins TRBV6-4 to TRBJ1-4; TRBD1 aligns across 10 bases. The V segment lost 6 bases and the J segment 6 bases; nucleotides outside the gene matches: 4. Germline-derived CDR1 and CDR2 are MRHNA and SNTAGT. The CDR3 spans 14 residues.

The V and J genes are TRBV5-6 and TRBJ1-5; perhaps TRBD1 as D (6 bases). Germline CDR1 reads SGHDT; CDR2 reads YYEEEE. The CDR3 totals 14 residues. V was shortened by 1 base and J by 4 bases, with 9 bases between the two germline ends. The CDR3 loop reads CASSLFQGNQPQHF. The CDR3 coding sequence is TGTGCCAGCAGCTTGTTCCAGGGGAATCAGCCCCAGCATTTT. The whole variable domain, filled in from reference TRBV5-6 and TRBJ1-5, reads DAGVTQSPTHLIKTRGQQVTLRCSPKSGHDTVSWYQQALGQGPQFIFQYYEEEERQRGNFPDRFSGHQFPNYSSELNVNALLLGDSALYLCASSLFQGNQPQHFGDGTRLSIL.

The chain's CDR3 is CASSSTSGGRTGELFF. Here the CDR3 DNA reads TGTGCCAGCAGTTCGACTAGCGGGGGCCGGACCGGGGAGCTGTTTTTT. The J gene is TRBJ2-2, the V gene TRBV27; TRBD2 aligns across 12 bases. V shed 4 bases, J shed 5 bases, and the junction held 5 bases outside the gene matches. Germline V CDR1 and CDR2: MNHEY, SMNVEV (reference sequence). The CDR3 runs to 16 residues.

The V and J genes are TRBV6-5 and TRBJ2-2; 11 bases line up with TRBD2. The CDR3 contains 15 residues. V was clipped by 5 bases and J by 7 bases; unmatched bases: 6. The germline V gene encodes CDR1 MNHEY and CDR2 SVGAGI. Written as DNA, the CDR3 is TGTGCCAGCAGTCTCGGGACTAGCGGCCTCGGGGAGCTGTTTTTT. It codes for CASSLGTSGLGELFF.

The gene calls are TRBV18 and TRBJ1-4, with 7 bases aligning to TRBD1. Germline V gene lookup returns CDR1 KGHSH and CDR2 LQKENI. With V trimmed by 2 bases and J by 0 bases, 12 bases remained unmatched. The CDR3 consists of 19 residues. CDR3 in amino acids: CASSPGRYRGASTNEKLFF. DNA of the CDR3: TGTGCCAGCTCACCAGGTCGATACAGGGGTGCGTCAACTAATGAAAAACTGTTTTTT.

The rearrangement joins TRBV5-1 to TRBJ2-3; TRBD2 matches 12 bases. The ends lost 4 bases at V and 5 bases at J; junction bases unmatched: 8. CDR3 length: 16 amino acids. Germline V gene sequence: CDR1 SGHRS, CDR2 YFSETQ. Here the CDR3 reads CASSPGLAGRIDTQYF. In DNA form, the CDR3 reads TGCGCCAGCAGCCCTGGACTAGCGGGGAGAATAGATACGCAGTATTTT.

The chain recombines TRBV5-4 with TRBJ1-6; D ambiguous. V lost 0 bases and J 0 bases, leaving 10 bases between the germline ends. Per germline, CDR1 SGHNT and CDR2 YYREEE (reference sequence). This CDR3 has 17 residues. Here the CDR3 DNA reads TGTGCCAGCAGCTTGGGCGGGATTGGCTCCTATAATTCACCCCTCCACTTT. It specifies CASSLGGIGSYNSPLHF.

In its sample, this clone was seen once. V gene TRBV28 combines with J gene TRBJ1-1, with 9 bases that match TRBD1. Germline trimming cut 4 bases from V and 1 base from J; bases unmatched to any gene: 7. This CDR3 is built from 16 residues. Germline assignment: CDR1 MDHEN and CDR2 SYDVKM. CDR3 DNA: TGTGCCAGCAGTTCAGAAGGGACAGGGTCGAACACTGAAGCTTTCTTT. Amino acids: CASSSEGTGSNTEAFF.

As concerns this clone: The sample contains more than one DNA sequence encoding this CDR3. The chain is built from TRBV9 and TRBJ2-5; 9 nucleotides align to TRBD2. CDR1 is SGDLS, CDR2 YYNGEE, per germline. Trimming removed 0 bases from V and 4 bases from J; junction bases left unmatched: 4. This CDR3 has 15 residues. The DNA for the CDR3 is TGTGCCAGCAGCGTAGGCGGGGGGGCGGGAGAGACCCAGTACTTC. Its protein product is CASSVGGGAGETQYF.

V usage is TRBV18 and J usage is TRBJ2-5; D may be TRBD1 (6 bases). V lost 3 bases and J 5 bases, leaving 13 bases between the germline ends. CDR1 and CDR2 (germline): KGHSH, LQKENI. The CDR3 has 14 residues. The CDR3 DNA is TGTGCCAGCTCACCGGCCCAGGGGCGGGAGACCCAGTACTTC. It is translated as CASSPAQGRETQYF. Full variable domain (missing parts from reference TRBV18 and TRBJ2-5): NAGVMQNPRHLVRRRGQEARLRCSPMKGHSHVYWYRQLPEEGLKFMVYLQKENIIDESGMPKERFSAEFPKEGPSILRIQQVVRGDSAAYFCASSPAQGRETQYFGPGTRLLVL.

V and J are TRBV6-1 and TRBJ1-3, with TRBD1 matching over 8 bases. V gave up 1 base and J gave up 5 bases; unmatched junction bases: 1. CDR3 length equals 14 residues. Germline CDR1 MNHNS, CDR2 SASEGT. The CDR3 loop reads CASSEGTGRNTIYF. In DNA form, the CDR3 reads TGTGCCAGCAGTGAAGGGACAGGGAGAAACACCATATATTTT.

The chain employs TRBV7-9 and TRBJ1-2; D perhaps matches TRBD1 (5 bases). The CDR3 has 12 residues. Germline CDR1 and CDR2: SEHNR and FQNEAQ (reference sequence). V was cut by 5 bases and J by 4 bases, with 8 bases left in between. CDR3 residues: CASSPGSYGYTF. The CDR3 coding sequence is TGTGCCAGCAGCCCAGGGTCCTATGGCTACACCTTC.

CDR3: CSASRGQGNQPQHF. The CDR3, as DNA: TGCAGTGCTAGTCGGGGACAGGGGAATCAGCCCCAGCATTTT. The rearrangement joins TRBV20-1 to TRBJ1-5, with 10 nucleotides matching TRBD1. The CDR3 covers 14 residues. Looked up from germline, CDR1 is DFQATT and CDR2 is SNEGSKA (reference sequence). The junction had 3 bases not matched to a gene; V was cut back by 3 bases and J by 4 bases.

This chain uses TRBV19 with TRBJ1-4; maybe TRBD1 (6 bases). V was cut by 5 bases and J by 0 bases, with 13 bases left in between. The CDR3 sequence is 16 residues long. From germline, CDR1 is LNHDA and CDR2 SQIVND (reference sequence). CDR3 nucleotides: TGTGCCAGTAGTCCGACAGGCCTAACAACTAATGAAAAACTGTTTTTT. It encodes CASSPTGLTTNEKLFF.

J is TRBJ1-3 and V is TRBV14; D unclear. The CDR3 runs 17 residues. V lost 0 bases and J lost 0, with 12 bases in between. Germline CDR1 and CDR2: SGHDN and FVKESK. The CDR3 nucleotides read TGTGCCAGCAGCCAAGAAGGTCGGGGATACTCTGGAAACACCATATATTTT. This encodes CASSQEGRGYSGNTIYF.

This clone has just one count. The chain recombines TRBV12-3 or TRBV12-4 with TRBJ1-2; D not resolved. Trimming stripped 6 bases from V and 1 base from J, with 9 bases between. The CDR3 has 13 residues. CDR3 loop: CASSRELNYGYTF. CDR3 nucleotide sequence: TGTGCCAGCAGCCGGGAACTTAACTATGGCTACACCTTC.

V and J are TRBV15 and TRBJ2-2; 8 positions match TRBD2. V gave up 6 bases and J gave up 6 bases; unmatched junction bases: 6. The V gene's germline CDR1 is LNHNV and CDR2 YYDKDF (reference sequence). The CDR3 consists of 14 residues. The CDR3 spells CATRLPGLAGELFF. The CDR3 DNA reads as TGTGCCACCAGGCTCCCGGGACTAGCCGGGGAGCTGTTTTTT.

The chain couples TRBV5-8 to TRBJ1-2; D is perhaps TRBD1 (6 bases). The CDR3 runs to 14 residues. Germline CDR1 reads SGHTS; CDR2 reads YDEGEE. V was pared by 0 bases and J by 8 bases, with 14 bases between. CDR3 residues: CASSLASGAPGYTF. CDR3 bases: TGTGCCAGCAGCTTGGCCTCAGGGGCGCCAGGCTACACCTTC.

This chain connects TRBV2 to TRBJ2-2; D is perhaps TRBD1 (6 bases). Germline-derived CDR1 and CDR2 are SNHLY and FYNNEI. V was cut by 5 bases and J by 4 bases, with 11 bases left in between. The CDR3 spans 14 residues. The CDR3 is CASSKDRTTGELFF. The CDR3 region has the DNA TGTGCCAGCAGTAAAGACAGGACCACCGGGGAGCTGTTTTTT. The complete variable domain, with remaining parts taken from reference TRBV2 and TRBJ2-2, reads EPEVTQTPSHQVTQMGQEVILRCVPISNHLYFYWYRQILGQKVEFLVSFYNNEISEKSEIFDDQFSVERPDGSNFTLKIRSTKLEDSAMYFCASSKDRTTGELFFGEGSRLTVL.

This clone was picked up a small number of times. V usage is TRBV27 and J usage is TRBJ1-2; 9 positions agree with TRBD1. The V gene's germline CDR1 is MNHEY and CDR2 SMNVEV (reference sequence). The ends lost 0 bases at V and 2 bases at J; junction bases unmatched: 7. The CDR3 spans 17 residues. The CDR3 DNA reads TGTGCCAGCAGTTTATCCAGAGGACAGGGGATGAACTATGGCTACACCTTC. Protein: CASSLSRGQGMNYGYTF.

In its sample, this clone is medium-sized. This chain links TRBV3-1 (or the pseudogene TRBV3-2) with TRBJ1-6; D is unclear. CDR1 is LGHDT, CDR2 YNNKEL, per germline (reference sequence). The length of the CDR3 is 16 residues. Trimming removed 2 bases at V and 0 bases at J, with 8 bases between. The CDR3 loop reads CASSQYLSSYNSPLHF. The CDR3 nucleotides are TGTGCCAGCAGCCAATATTTGAGCTCCTATAATTCACCCCTCCACTTT.

This chain connects TRBV19 to TRBJ1-6, with 10 bases aligning to TRBD1. Germline V gives CDR1 LNHDA, CDR2 SQIVND (reference sequence). Trimming removed 3 bases from V and 1 base from J; junction bases left unmatched: 3. The length of the CDR3 is 17 residues. This chain's CDR3 is CASSIPDRGSYNSPLHF. CDR3 DNA: TGTGCCAGTAGTATCCCGGACAGGGGGTCCTATAATTCACCCCTCCACTTT.